This TCR beta chain was retrieved from a study of OX40 agonist ivuxolimab in advanced cancers. The method was immunoSEQ multiplex PCR; TCRdb's version includes in-frame clones alone and lacks a portion of them. The sample holds roughly 77,000 clones, approximately 92% seen once. About this clone: The antigen remains undetermined.

Study outcomes and limitations: On average, CD8+ T cells had more expanded clones than CD4+. Dose levels from 0.1 to 3.0 mg/kg saw CD4+ and CD8+ blood T cells expand clonally by week 6.

Germline trimming cut 6 bases from V and 4 bases from J; bases unmatched to any gene: 8. The CDR3 runs 15 residues. Germline lookup yields CDR1 MNHNS and CDR2 SASEGT. This rearrangement joins TRBV6-1 to TRBJ1-5, with 8 bases identical to TRBD1. The sequence was collected from an adult with an advanced solid tumor such as melanoma, head and neck, liver or kidney cancer. The sequenced sample was CD4+ or CD8+ T cells sorted from blood, obtained in a trial of the OX40 agonist ivuxolimab. This chain's CDR3 is CASRVTGVRNQPQHF. CDR3 DNA sequence: TGTGCCAGCAGGGTGACAGGGGTTCGGAATCAGCCCCAGCATTTT.